The entry below describes one T cell receptor beta chain. CDR3 length equals 12 residues. The germline V and J ends were trimmed by 6 bases and 5 bases, with 9 bases remaining between them. CDR1 is PRHDT, CDR2 FYEKMQ, per germline (reference sequence). The data originate from a study of blood T cell repertoires in COVID-19. Study-wide background: There were acute and convalescent COVID-19 samples, and they came from the United States, Italy and Spain. PBMCs, B-cell-depleted T cells, or T cells provided the cDNA or gDNA that made up the material.

Cohorts were assigned according to the clinical history that participants reported. Source study methods: Nucleated cell number was recorded as an estimate derived from reference gene primer amplification. The protocol was immunoSEQ multiplex PCR, while the TCRdb copy is restricted to in-frame clones and leaves out a portion. V and J calls and clone size are as listed in that table; D and trimming were resolved from the DNA. The table includes 230,000 or so clones, 86% detected once. Sequenced sample: PBMCs or T cells enriched from blood (not recorded which). The chain couples TRBV13 to TRBJ2-3; D is perhaps TRBD1 (5 bases). This receptor was obtained from a woman aged 40-49 years with acute COVID-19. In DNA, the CDR3 is TGTGCCAGCAGAGGGGAAGGAGATACGCAGTATTTT. It is translated as CASRGEGDTQYF.